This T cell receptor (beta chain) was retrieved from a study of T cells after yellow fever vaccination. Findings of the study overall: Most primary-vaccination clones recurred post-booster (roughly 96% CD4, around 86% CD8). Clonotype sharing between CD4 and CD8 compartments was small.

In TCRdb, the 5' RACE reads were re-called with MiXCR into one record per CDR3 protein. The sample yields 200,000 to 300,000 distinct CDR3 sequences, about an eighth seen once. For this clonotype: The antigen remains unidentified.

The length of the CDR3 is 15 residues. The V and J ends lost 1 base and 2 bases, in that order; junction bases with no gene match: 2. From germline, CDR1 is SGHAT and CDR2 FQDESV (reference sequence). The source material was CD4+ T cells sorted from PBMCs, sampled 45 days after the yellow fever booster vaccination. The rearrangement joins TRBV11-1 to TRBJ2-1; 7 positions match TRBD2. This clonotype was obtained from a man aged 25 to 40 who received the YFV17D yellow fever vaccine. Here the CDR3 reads CASSLEGLTYNEQFF. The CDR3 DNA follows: TGTGCCAGCAGCTTAGAGGGACTAACCTACAATGAGCAGTTCTTC.